Each of the 2 T cell receptor beta chains below was sequenced from the same sample in a study of T cells after yellow fever vaccination (dated by TCRdb to between 2017 and 2020). The library was produced with 5' RACE. Sequencing instrument: Illumina HiSeq 2500. In-frame beta chains were kept once TCRdb had trimmed the public reads at Q25 with fastp and called clones with MiXCR. Each CDR3 protein gets just one entry, which takes the most common genes and DNA from the rows behind it. Present in this sample are 200,000 to 250,000 distinct CDR3 sequences, less than 9% of which were seen just once. Over 0.65% of the sample lies in the top ten. Taken with the paper, the label for treatment or condition translates to: live attenuated yellow fever vaccine strain. Specimen: CD4+ T cells sorted from PBMCs, collected 15 days after the yellow fever booster vaccination. The receptor set was obtained from a man aged 30 to 45 who received the YFV17D yellow fever vaccine.

This clonotype was counted only a few times. The CDR3 coding sequence is TGCAGCGCCGCCGGCGAAGGGGGTTTCCGCGAGCAGTACTTC. Residues: CSAAGEGGFREQYF. The V gene is TRBV29-1, the J gene TRBJ2-7; weak D call: TRBD1 (6 bases). This CDR3 spans 14 amino acids. Germline V gene data show CDR1 as SQVTM and CDR2 as ANQGSEA. V lost 7 bases to trimming and J lost 6 bases, with 22 bases between them.

The CDR3 is CASSWGQHLYGYTF. DNA for the CDR3: TGTGCCAGCAGCTGGGGACAGCACCTCTATGGCTACACCTTC. V usage is TRBV5-6 and J usage is TRBJ1-2, with 7 bases aligning to TRBD1. The CDR3 extends over 14 amino acids. V dropped 3 bases and J dropped 4; count of bases not matched to a gene: 6. The V gene's germline CDR1 is SGHDT and CDR2 YYEEEE.